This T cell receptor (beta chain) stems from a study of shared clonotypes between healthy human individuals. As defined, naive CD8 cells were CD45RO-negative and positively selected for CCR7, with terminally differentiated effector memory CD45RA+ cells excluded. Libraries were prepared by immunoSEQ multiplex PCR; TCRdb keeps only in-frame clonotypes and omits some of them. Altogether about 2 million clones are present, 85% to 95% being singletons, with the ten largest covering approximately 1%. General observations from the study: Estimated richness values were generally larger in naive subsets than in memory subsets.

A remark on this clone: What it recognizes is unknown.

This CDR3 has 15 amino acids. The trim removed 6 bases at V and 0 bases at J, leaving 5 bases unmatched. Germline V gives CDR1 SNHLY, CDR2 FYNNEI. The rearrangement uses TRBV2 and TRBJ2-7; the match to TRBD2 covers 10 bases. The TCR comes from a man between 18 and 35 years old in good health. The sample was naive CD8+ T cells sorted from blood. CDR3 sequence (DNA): TGTGCCAGCAGGGAAACTAGCGGGGTCTCCTACGAGCAGTACTTC. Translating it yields CASRETSGVSYEQYF.